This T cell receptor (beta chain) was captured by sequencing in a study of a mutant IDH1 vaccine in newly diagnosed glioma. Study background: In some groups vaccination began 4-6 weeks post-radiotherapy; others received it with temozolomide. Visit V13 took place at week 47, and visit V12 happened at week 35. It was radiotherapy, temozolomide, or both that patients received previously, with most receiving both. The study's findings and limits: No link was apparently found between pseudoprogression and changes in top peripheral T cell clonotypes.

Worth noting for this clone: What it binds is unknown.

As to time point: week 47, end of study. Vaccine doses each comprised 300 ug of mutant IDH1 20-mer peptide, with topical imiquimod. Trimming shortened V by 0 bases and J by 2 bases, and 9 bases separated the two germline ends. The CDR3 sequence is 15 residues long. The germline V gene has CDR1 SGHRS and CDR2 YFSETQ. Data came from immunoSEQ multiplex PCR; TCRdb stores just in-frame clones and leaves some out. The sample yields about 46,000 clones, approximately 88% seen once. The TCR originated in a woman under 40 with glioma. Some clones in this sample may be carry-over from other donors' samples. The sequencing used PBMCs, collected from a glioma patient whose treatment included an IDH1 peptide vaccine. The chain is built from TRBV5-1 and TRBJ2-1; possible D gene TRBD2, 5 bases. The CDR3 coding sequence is TGCGCCAGCAGCTTGGTATCGGGAACCTACAATGAGCAGTTCTTC. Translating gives CASSLVSGTYNEQFF.